This T cell receptor (beta chain) was captured by sequencing in a study of T cells in localized non-small cell lung cancer. Germline CDR1 reads MNHEY; CDR2 reads SMNVEV (reference sequence). Trimming removed 6 bases from V and 3 bases from J, with 14 bases in between. CDR3 size: 14 residues. Data came from immunoSEQ multiplex PCR; TCRdb stores just in-frame clones and leaves some out. The table has some 130,000 clones, around 92% seen once; the top ten hold roughly 1.8%. This sequence joins TRBV27 and TRBJ2-5; D is ambiguous. The source is a female donor of 60 years or more with stage I lung adenocarcinoma. The sequencing here drew on peripheral blood, taken before any cancer treatment. This CDR3 reads CASSTELGKETQYF. In DNA form, the CDR3 reads TGTGCCAGCAGCACCGAGCTGGGTAAAGAGACCCAGTACTTC.